This T cell receptor (beta chain) is drawn from a study of regulatory T cells in long-lasting Graves disease. Arm-PCR with iRepertoire HTBI primers amplified the CDR3 regions for these TCR beta libraries. TCRdb reanalysed the multiplex PCR reads using MiXCR and keeps one entry per CDR3 protein. This table holds a few hundred thousand distinct CDR3 sequences, about 20% found once. Time point here: newly diagnosed GD, antithyroid drugs for less than 3 months. From PBMCs, RNA was extracted and then used to make the TCR library. Graves' disease diagnoses used American Thyroid Association guidelines. The germline CDR1 and CDR2 sequences are DFQATT and SNEGSKA (reference sequence). The CDR3 totals 13 residues. This clonotype was counted once. This sample was shared with a second study, whose subject was T cells in Graves' hyperthyroidism and ophthalmopathy.

This rearrangement joins TRBV20-1 to TRBJ1-1; 7 nucleotides agree with TRBD1. The clonotype originates from a woman aged 30 to 39 with Graves disease. The source material was peripheral blood mononuclear cells (PBMCs), sampled at new diagnosis, from a patient treated with antithyroid drugs. The CDR3 DNA is TGCAGCTACAGGGGAGGGGACGGGACTGAAGCTTTCTTT. This sequence encodes CSYRGGDGTEAFF.